These 28 T cell receptor beta chains were sequenced from one sample in a study of OX40 agonist ivuxolimab in advanced cancers. Libraries were prepared by immunoSEQ multiplex PCR; TCRdb keeps only in-frame clonotypes and omits some of them. This sample yields some 45,000 clones, of which roughly 93% are seen a single time; under 20% belongs to the top ten. The specimen comprised CD4+ or CD8+ T cells sorted from blood, sampled in a trial of the OX40 agonist ivuxolimab. These TCRs come from an adult with an advanced solid tumor such as melanoma, head and neck, liver or kidney cancer.

The V and J genes are TRBV7-7 and TRBJ2-3; 7 nucleotides match TRBD2. Losses at the gene ends were 5 bases for V and 5 bases for J; bases not matched to a gene: 1. The CDR3 has 12 residues. Germline CDR1 and CDR2: SSHAT and FNYEAQ (reference sequence). DNA of the CDR3: TGTGCCAGCAGCCCGGGGGGAGATACGCAGTATTTT. Translation: CASSPGGDTQYF.

The genes are TRBV7-9 and TRBJ1-5, with a possible D match to TRBD1 (5 bases). The CDR3 has 14 amino acids. Trimming stripped 3 bases from V and 3 bases from J, with 9 bases between. Germline V gives CDR1 SEHNR, CDR2 FQNEAQ (reference sequence). CDR3 region: CASSLVGVNQPQHF. As DNA, the CDR3 is TGTGCCAGCAGCTTGGTAGGGGTCAATCAGCCCCAGCATTTT.

This clone was seen just once. V is TRBV6-5 and J is TRBJ1-2; the D gene is possibly TRBD1 (5 bases). Germline V gene sequence: CDR1 MNHEY, CDR2 SVGAGI. The CDR3 has 12 residues. Trimming cost V 7 bases and J 3 bases, with 9 bases left between them. This CDR3 reads CASTSGDYGYTF. For the CDR3, the DNA is TGTGCCAGCACCTCGGGGGACTATGGCTACACCTTC.

As regards this clone: The same CDR3 is also encoded by other DNA sequences in this sample. The rearrangement uses TRBV6-5 and TRBJ2-7, with 7 bases matching TRBD2. CDR3 size: 14 residues. Germline V gene lookup returns CDR1 MNHEY and CDR2 SVGAGI. V lost 2 bases, J lost 3 bases, and 4 bases stayed unmatched. CDR3 DNA sequence: TGTGCCAGCAGTTACGGGGGGGGAGGCTACGAGCAGTACTTC. This translates into CASSYGGGGYEQYF.

The rearrangement joins TRBV5-5 to TRBJ1-4; D gene unclear. The germline V gene has CDR1 SGHKS and CDR2 YYEKEE (reference sequence). The germline V and J ends were trimmed by 0 bases and 8 bases, with 11 bases remaining between them. The CDR3 is made up of 14 amino acids. CDR3 loop: CASSLVASPEKLFF. In nucleotides, the CDR3 is TGTGCCAGCAGCTTGGTAGCCAGTCCGGAAAAACTGTTTTTT.

This clone was observed once. With a far larger clone one base away, a read error is the likely cause. Other DNA sequences in the sample encode the same CDR3. This rearrangement joins TRBV5-6 to TRBJ2-7; D perhaps matches TRBD2 (7 bases). There are 15 residues in the CDR3. Germline CDR1 reads SGHDT; CDR2 reads YYEEEE. The CDR3 loop reads CASCLGLAGAGEQYF. The CDR3 nucleotides are TGTGCCAGCTGCTTGGGACTCGCGGGGGCGGGGGAGCAGTACTTC.

This chain links TRBV28 with TRBJ1-2, with 7 nucleotides matching TRBD1. J was trimmed by 6 bases and V by 6 bases; bases with no gene match: 4. CDR1 and CDR2 (germline): MDHEN, SYDVKM. The CDR3 extends over 12 amino acids. CDR3: CASSNDRDGYTF. The CDR3 DNA reads TGTGCCAGCAGCAACGACAGGGATGGCTACACCTTC.

The gene calls are TRBV4-1 and TRBJ1-2, with 12 bases identical to TRBD1. The CDR3 covers 16 residues. The germline V gene has CDR1 MGHRA and CDR2 YSYEKL. The V and J ends lost 1 base and 8 bases, in that order; junction bases with no gene match: 8. CDR3 in amino acids: CASSQGAGQGAEGYTF. In nucleotides, the CDR3 is TGCGCCAGCAGCCAAGGTGCGGGACAGGGGGCAGAGGGCTACACCTTC.

The V call is TRBV27, the J call TRBJ2-7, with D perhaps matching TRBD1 (6 bases). The CDR3 runs 12 residues. V was pared by 5 bases and J by 5 bases, with 10 bases between. Germline V gene sequence: CDR1 MNHEY, CDR2 SMNVEV (reference sequence). CDR3 DNA sequence: TGTGCCAGCAGTCCACAGGGTGACGAGCAGTACTTC. This sequence encodes CASSPQGDEQYF.

The J gene is TRBJ2-3, the V gene TRBV28, with TRBD2 matching over 12 bases. Germline loops: CDR1 MDHEN, CDR2 SYDVKM. Trimming removed 3 bases from V and 4 bases from J; junction bases left unmatched: 11. The length of the CDR3 is 18 residues. The CDR3 DNA follows: TGTGCCAGCAGTTTGGGATCTAGCGGGGGGGCGTCTGCAGATACGCAGTATTTT. This sequence encodes CASSLGSSGGASADTQYF. Complete variable domain (other parts from reference TRBV28 and TRBJ2-3): DVKVTQSSRYLVKRTGEKVFLECVQDMDHENMFWYRQDPGLGLRLIYFSYDVKMKEKGDIPEGYSVSREKKERFSLILESASTNQTSMYLCASSLGSSGGASADTQYFGPGTRLTVL.

CDR3 nucleotide sequence: TGTGCCAGCAGCTCCGACAGGGGACTCAATCAGCCCCAGCATTTT. Protein sequence: CASSSDRGLNQPQHF. The genes are TRBV7-8 and TRBJ1-5, with TRBD1 matching 8 bases. Germline CDR1 reads SGHVS; CDR2 reads FQNEAQ. CDR3 length: 15 residues. V lost 4 bases and J lost 3; bases outside the gene matches: 5.

The chain links TRBV7-3 to TRBJ2-3, with a weak D call TRBD2 (6 bases). Trimming took off 2 bases at V and 3 bases at J, with 12 bases between the two ends. Germline CDR1 reads SGHTA; CDR2 reads FQGTGA. The CDR3 loop spans 15 amino acids. CDR3 nucleotides: TGTGCCAGCAGCTTAGGGACTTTCAATACAGATACGCAGTATTTT. Protein sequence: CASSLGTFNTDTQYF. Filled out from reference TRBV7-3 and TRBJ2-3, the complete variable domain reads GAGVSQTPSNKVTEKGKYVELRCDPISGHTALYWYRQSLGQGPEFLIYFQGTGAADDSGLPNDRFFAVRPEGSVSTLKIQRTERGDSAVYLCASSLGTFNTDTQYFGPGTRLTVL.

This chain uses TRBV14 with TRBJ2-7, with D maybe TRBD2 (5 bases). V was cut by 5 bases and J by 3 bases, with 11 bases left in between. This CDR3 spans 13 amino acids. Germline V gene data show CDR1 as SGHDN and CDR2 as FVKESK. The CDR3, as DNA: TGTGCCAGCAGCTATGCCGGAGGCTACGAGCAGTACTTC. Its protein is CASSYAGGYEQYF.

The table lists this clone with a count of one. J is TRBJ2-7 and V is TRBV27, with D perhaps being TRBD1 or TRBD2 (5 bases each). Trimming took off 4 bases at V and 6 bases at J, with 16 bases between the two ends. The CDR3 contains 14 residues. Per germline, CDR1 MNHEY and CDR2 SMNVEV (reference sequence). Written as DNA, the CDR3 is TGTGCCAGCAGTTCCGGGACGAGCTTCGGCGAGCAGTACTTC. This codes for CASSSGTSFGEQYF.

This chain joins TRBV13 and TRBJ1-6; a weak D match, TRBD1 (5 bases). Germline V lookup: CDR1 PRHDT, CDR2 FYEKMQ (reference sequence). V was trimmed by 6 bases and J by 13 bases, leaving 22 bases between them. The CDR3 is 15 amino acids. The CDR3 loop reads CASRTTGTSSGPLHF. The CDR3 nucleotides read TGTGCCAGCAGAACCACCGGGACTTCTTCCGGGCCCCTCCACTTT.

The CDR3 reads CASTAQGGSTEAFF. The DNA of the CDR3 is TGTGCCAGTACCGCTCAGGGGGGGAGCACTGAAGCTTTCTTT. This rearrangement joins TRBV19 to TRBJ1-1; 7 bases are shared with TRBD1. The CDR3 runs 14 residues. Per the germline V gene, CDR1 is LNHDA and CDR2 is SQIVND (reference sequence). The V segment lost 7 bases and the J segment 4 bases; nucleotides outside the gene matches: 9. Looking up the rest from reference TRBV19 and TRBJ1-1 gives the full variable domain: DGGITQSPKYLFRKEGQNVTLSCEQNLNHDAMYWYRQDPGQGLRLIYYSQIVNDFQKGDIAEGYSVSREKKESFPLTVTSAQKNPTAFYLCASTAQGGSTEAFFGQGTRLTVV.

The J gene is TRBJ1-5, the V gene TRBV2; D remains ambiguous. The germline V and J ends were trimmed by 4 bases and 2 bases, with 12 bases remaining between them. Germline-derived CDR1 and CDR2 are SNHLY and FYNNEI. This CDR3 is 15 amino acids long. The CDR3, as DNA: TGTGCCAGCAGTGGTGAGGATGTTGGCAATCAGCCCCAGCATTTT. Translation: CASSGEDVGNQPQHF.

The chain recombines TRBV5-4 with TRBJ1-3, with D tentatively TRBD1 (6 bases). Trimming left V 3 bases short and J 4 bases short, with 8 bases between. This CDR3 has 13 residues. Germline lookup yields CDR1 SGHNT and CDR2 YYREEE (reference sequence). This CDR3 reads CASSSGQGNTIYF. The CDR3 DNA reads as TGTGCCAGCAGCTCCGGACAGGGAAACACCATATATTTT.

The chain employs TRBV7-8 and TRBJ1-1; D gene uncertain. The CDR3 runs to 15 residues. Germline V gene sequence: CDR1 SGHVS, CDR2 FQNEAQ. V gave up 0 bases and J gave up 3 bases, with 11 bases separating them. In DNA, the CDR3 is TGTGCCAGCAGCTTAGCTAGTTGGCAGGACACTGAAGCTTTCTTT. Protein sequence: CASSLASWQDTEAFF.

The chain recombines TRBV5-5 with TRBJ2-5, with TRBD2 identical over 7 bases. J lost 5 bases, V lost 3 bases, and 10 bases had no gene match. Germline loops: CDR1 SGHKS, CDR2 YYEKEE (reference sequence). The CDR3 totals 15 residues. The DNA of the CDR3 is TGTGCCAGCAGCTCCCAGGCGGGAGCGGGGGAGACCCAGTACTTC. It yields the protein CASSSQAGAGETQYF.

The rearrangement links TRBV7-6 to TRBJ2-3; unclear D gene. V was pared by 5 bases and J by 0 bases, with 15 bases between. Per germline, CDR1 SGHVS and CDR2 FNYEAQ. There are 16 residues in the CDR3. CDR3 in amino acids: CASSLLPLPSTDTQYF. The DNA of the CDR3 is TGTGCCAGCAGCCTCTTACCCCTCCCCAGCACAGATACGCAGTATTTT.

The CDR3 DNA reads as TGTGCCAGCAGCGTGAGCCGGGACGAAACCAACTATGGCTACACCTTC. The encoded protein is CASSVSRDETNYGYTF. The rearrangement joins TRBV9 to TRBJ1-2; D perhaps matches TRBD1 (5 bases). The CDR3 consists of 16 residues. Germline loops: CDR1 SGDLS, CDR2 YYNGEE. Trimming took off 2 bases at V and 2 bases at J, with 16 bases between the two ends.

The chain couples TRBV11-1 to TRBJ2-7; no firm D call. The CDR3 totals 14 residues. Germline CDR1 is SGHAT and CDR2 is FQDESV (reference sequence). V was shortened by 0 bases and J by 5 bases, with 11 bases between the two germline ends. The CDR3 DNA sequence: TGTGCCAGCAGCTTAGCTGGTGGGGTTAACGAGCAGTACTTC. It translates to CASSLAGGVNEQYF.

V is TRBV30 and J is TRBJ2-7, with D tentatively TRBD2 (6 bases). Germline CDR1 is GTSNPN and CDR2 is SVGIG (reference sequence). The CDR3 contains 15 residues. V lost 1 base to trimming and J lost 0 bases, with 13 bases between them. For the CDR3, the DNA is TGTGCCTGGAGTGGGGACGGGGGAGTCTCCTACGAGCAGTACTTC. It translates to CAWSGDGGVSYEQYF. Using reference TRBV30 and TRBJ2-7 for the parts outside the CDR3, the full variable domain is SQTIHQWPATLVQPVGSPLSLECTVEGTSNPNLYWYRQAAGRGLQLLFYSVGIGQISSEVPQNLSASRPQDRQFILSSKKLLLSDSGFYLCAWSGDGGVSYEQYFGPGTRLTVT.

The chain has TRBV7-9 and TRBJ1-1, with a tentative D call TRBD1 (6 bases). Germline V gene sequence: CDR1 SEHNR, CDR2 FQNEAQ (reference sequence). CDR3 length: 13 amino acids. Trimming left V 9 bases short and J 0 bases short, with 11 bases between. This chain's CDR3 is CASRGGMNTEAFF. The CDR3 coding sequence is TGTGCCAGTAGAGGGGGAATGAACACTGAAGCTTTCTTT.

V usage is TRBV27 and J usage is TRBJ2-7; a weak D match, TRBD1 (5 bases). V was pared by 1 base and J by 0 bases, with 19 bases between. CDR1 and CDR2 from the germline V gene are MNHEY and SMNVEV (reference sequence). The CDR3 covers 18 residues. This CDR3 reads CASSLYPPQAAISYEQYF. CDR3 DNA: TGTGCCAGCAGTTTATATCCCCCACAGGCGGCTATCTCCTACGAGCAGTACTTC.

V gene TRBV5-6 combines with J gene TRBJ2-7; D not resolved. This CDR3 contains 13 residues. V was trimmed by 0 bases and J by 3 bases, leaving 7 bases between them. Germline values: CDR1 SGHDT, CDR2 YYEEEE. The CDR3 sequence: CASSLVGDYEQYF. DNA of the CDR3: TGTGCCAGCAGCTTGGTTGGGGACTACGAGCAGTACTTC.

The V gene is TRBV28, the J gene TRBJ2-7, with D perhaps matching TRBD2 (5 bases). V was clipped by 3 bases and J by 6 bases, with 12 bases between them. This CDR3 spans 13 amino acids. Per the germline V gene, CDR1 is MDHEN and CDR2 is SYDVKM. CDR3 loop: CASSFAVRGEQYF. The CDR3 coding sequence is TGTGCCAGCAGTTTCGCGGTTCGGGGCGAGCAGTACTTC.